Detailed here is one TCR beta chain. These data are taken from a study of blood T cell repertoires in COVID-19. The CDR3 spans 13 residues. V dropped 1 base and J dropped 4 bases, with 8 bases sitting between them. Germline CDR1 reads SGHDT; CDR2 reads YYEEEE. TCRdb's table, derived via immunoSEQ multiplex PCR, lists solely in-frame clones and lacks some. This table has approximately 350,000 clones, around 89% appearing once. The material sequenced was peripheral blood. The TCR was taken from a man aged 35-49 years with acute or convalescent COVID-19. The chain combines TRBV5-6 with TRBJ2-5; the D is unclear. In nucleotides, the CDR3 is TGTGCCAGCAGCTTGACCGGTCCAGAGACCCAGTACTTC. Translation gives CASSLTGPETQYF.